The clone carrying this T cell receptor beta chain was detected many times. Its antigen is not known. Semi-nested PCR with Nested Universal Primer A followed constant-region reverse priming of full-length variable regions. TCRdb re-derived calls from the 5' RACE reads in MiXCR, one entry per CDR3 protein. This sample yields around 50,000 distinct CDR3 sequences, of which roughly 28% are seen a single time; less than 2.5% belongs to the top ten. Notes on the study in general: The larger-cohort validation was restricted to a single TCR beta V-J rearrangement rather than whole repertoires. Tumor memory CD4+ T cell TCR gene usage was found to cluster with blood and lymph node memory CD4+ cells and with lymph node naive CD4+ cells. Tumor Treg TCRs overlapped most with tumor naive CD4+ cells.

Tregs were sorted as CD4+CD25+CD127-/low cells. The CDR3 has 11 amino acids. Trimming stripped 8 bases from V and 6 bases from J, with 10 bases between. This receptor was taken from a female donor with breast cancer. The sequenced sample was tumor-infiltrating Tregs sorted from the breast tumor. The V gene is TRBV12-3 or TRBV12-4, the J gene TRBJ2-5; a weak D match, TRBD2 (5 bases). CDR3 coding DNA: TGTGCCAGCTCCGGACTCCAGACCCAGTACTTC. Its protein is CASSGLQTQYF.